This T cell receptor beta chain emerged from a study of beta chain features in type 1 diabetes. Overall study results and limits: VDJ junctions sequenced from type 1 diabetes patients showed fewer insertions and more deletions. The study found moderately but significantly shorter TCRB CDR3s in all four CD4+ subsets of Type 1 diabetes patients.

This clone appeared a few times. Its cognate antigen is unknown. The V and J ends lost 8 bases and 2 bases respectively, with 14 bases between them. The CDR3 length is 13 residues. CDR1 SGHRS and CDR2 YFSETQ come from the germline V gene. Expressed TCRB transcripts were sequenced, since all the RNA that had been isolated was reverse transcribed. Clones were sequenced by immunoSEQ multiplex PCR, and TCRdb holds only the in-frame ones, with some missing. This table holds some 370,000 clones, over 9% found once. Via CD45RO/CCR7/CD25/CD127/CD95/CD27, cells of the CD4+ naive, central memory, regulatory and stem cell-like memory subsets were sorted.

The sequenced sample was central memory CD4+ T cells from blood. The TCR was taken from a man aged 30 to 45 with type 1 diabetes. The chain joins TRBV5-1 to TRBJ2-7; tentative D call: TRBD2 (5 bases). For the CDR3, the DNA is TGCGCCAGGGGAGATAGGACCCCCTACGAGCAGTACTTC. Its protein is CARGDRTPYEQYF.